Here is one TCR beta chain with its context. This entry is derived from a study of shared clonotypes between healthy human individuals. The wider study: Every donor yielded three CD4 naive, three CD4 memory, two CD8 naive and one CD8 memory plate.

Only CD45RO-negative cells positively selected for CCR7 counted as naive CD8 cells, so terminally differentiated effector memory CD45RA+ cells were excluded. The germline V gene encodes CDR1 SGHDT and CDR2 YYEEEE. The CDR3 covers 15 residues. Germline trimming cut 0 bases from V and 6 bases from J; bases unmatched to any gene: 6. Repertoires were generated with immunoSEQ multiplex PCR, while TCRdb's copy carries only in-frame clones and drops some. Counted here are about 550,000 clones, roughly 95% occurring once; the ten biggest clones make up 0.1% to 0.11%. The origin of this receptor is a woman aged 25 to 39 in good health. Sequencing input: naive CD8+ T cells sorted from blood. The rearrangement uses TRBV5-6 and TRBJ2-1; 7 bases align to TRBD2. CDR3 region: CASSLEIAGGNEQFF. The DNA for the CDR3 is TGTGCCAGCAGCTTGGAAATAGCGGGCGGCAATGAGCAGTTCTTC.